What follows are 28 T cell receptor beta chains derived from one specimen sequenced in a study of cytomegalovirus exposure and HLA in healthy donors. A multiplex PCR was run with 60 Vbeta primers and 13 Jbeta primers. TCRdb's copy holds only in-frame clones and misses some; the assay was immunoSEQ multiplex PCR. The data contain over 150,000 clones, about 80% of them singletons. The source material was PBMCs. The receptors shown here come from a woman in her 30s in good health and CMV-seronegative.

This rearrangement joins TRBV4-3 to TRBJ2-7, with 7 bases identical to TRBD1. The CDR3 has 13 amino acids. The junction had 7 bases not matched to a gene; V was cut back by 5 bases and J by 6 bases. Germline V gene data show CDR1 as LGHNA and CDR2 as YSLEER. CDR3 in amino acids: CASSDFAGGEQYF. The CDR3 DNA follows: TGCGCCAGCAGCGATTTTGCAGGGGGCGAGCAGTACTTC.

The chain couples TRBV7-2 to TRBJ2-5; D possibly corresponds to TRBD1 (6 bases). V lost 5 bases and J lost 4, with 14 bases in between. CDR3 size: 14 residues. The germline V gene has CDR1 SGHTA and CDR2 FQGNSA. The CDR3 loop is CASSPGQALETQYF. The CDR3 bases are TGTGCCAGCAGCCCGGGACAAGCATTAGAGACCCAGTACTTC.

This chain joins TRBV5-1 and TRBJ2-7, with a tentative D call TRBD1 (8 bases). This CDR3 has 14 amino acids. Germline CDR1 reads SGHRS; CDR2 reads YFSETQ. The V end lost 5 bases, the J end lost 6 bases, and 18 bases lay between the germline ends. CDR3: CASRSHRGGGEQYF. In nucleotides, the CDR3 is TGCGCCAGCAGATCACACAGGGGGGGCGGCGAGCAGTACTTC.

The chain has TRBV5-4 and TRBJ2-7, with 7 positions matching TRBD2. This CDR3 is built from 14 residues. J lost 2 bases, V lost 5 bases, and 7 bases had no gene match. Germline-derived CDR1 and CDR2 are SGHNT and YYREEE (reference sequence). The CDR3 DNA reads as TGTGCCAGCAGTTACGGACTAGGCGCCTACGAGCAGTACTTC. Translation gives CASSYGLGAYEQYF.

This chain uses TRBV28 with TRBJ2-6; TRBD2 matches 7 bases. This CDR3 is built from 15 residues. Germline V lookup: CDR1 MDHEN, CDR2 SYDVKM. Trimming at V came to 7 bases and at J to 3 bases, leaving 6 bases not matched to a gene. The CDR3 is CASTPGGGGANVLTF. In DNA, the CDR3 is TGTGCCAGCACCCCCGGCGGGGGTGGGGCCAACGTCCTGACTTTC.

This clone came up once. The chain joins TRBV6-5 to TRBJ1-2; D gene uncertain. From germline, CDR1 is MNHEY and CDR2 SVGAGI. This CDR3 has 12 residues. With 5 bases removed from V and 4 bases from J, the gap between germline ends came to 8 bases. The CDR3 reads CASSDGGYGYTF. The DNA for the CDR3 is TGTGCCAGCAGTGACGGCGGCTATGGCTACACCTTC.

This CDR3 reads CASSQDKRIDDIQYF. The DNA for the CDR3 is TGCGCCAGCAGCCAAGATAAGCGGATTGATGACATTCAGTACTTC. The chain joins TRBV4-3 to TRBJ2-4; a possible D gene is TRBD2 (5 bases). V lost 0 bases to trimming and J lost 8 bases, with 14 bases between them. The CDR3 loop spans 15 amino acids. Germline V gives CDR1 LGHNA, CDR2 YSLEER.

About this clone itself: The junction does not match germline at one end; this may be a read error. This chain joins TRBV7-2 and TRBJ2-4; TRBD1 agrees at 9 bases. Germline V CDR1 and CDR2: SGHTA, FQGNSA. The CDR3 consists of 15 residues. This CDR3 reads CASSAGQGLGNSQYF. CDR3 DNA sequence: TGTGCCAGCAGCGCCGGACAGGGGCTGGGAAACAGTCAGTACTTC.

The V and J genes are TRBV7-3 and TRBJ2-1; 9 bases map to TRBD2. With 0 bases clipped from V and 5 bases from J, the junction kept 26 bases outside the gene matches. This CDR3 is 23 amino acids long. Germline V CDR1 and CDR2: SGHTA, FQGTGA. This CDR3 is CASSLTRSSIAKGASGAHNEQFF. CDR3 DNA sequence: TGTGCCAGCAGCTTAACCCGCTCTAGTATAGCCAAGGGGGCTAGCGGGGCCCACAATGAGCAGTTCTTC.

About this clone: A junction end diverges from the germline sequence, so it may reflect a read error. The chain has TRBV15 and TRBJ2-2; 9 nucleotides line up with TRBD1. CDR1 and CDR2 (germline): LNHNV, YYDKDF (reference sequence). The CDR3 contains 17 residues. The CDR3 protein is CAISRDKVTGGHGELFF. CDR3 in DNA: TGTGCCATCAGCAGAGATAAGGTTACAGGGGGCCACGGGGAGCTGTTTTTT.

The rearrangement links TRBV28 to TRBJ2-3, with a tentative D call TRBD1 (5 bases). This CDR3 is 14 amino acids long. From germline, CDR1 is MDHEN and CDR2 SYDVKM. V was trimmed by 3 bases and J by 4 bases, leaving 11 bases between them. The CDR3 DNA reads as TGTGCCAGCAGTTTTAGTAGGGGCCCAGATACGCAGTATTTT. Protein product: CASSFSRGPDTQYF.

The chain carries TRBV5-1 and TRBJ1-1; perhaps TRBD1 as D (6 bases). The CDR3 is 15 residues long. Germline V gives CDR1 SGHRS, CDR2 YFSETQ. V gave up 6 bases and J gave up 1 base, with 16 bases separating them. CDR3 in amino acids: CASTVQGQGNTEAFF. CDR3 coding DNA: TGCGCCAGCACGGTCCAGGGGCAGGGGAACACTGAAGCTTTCTTT.

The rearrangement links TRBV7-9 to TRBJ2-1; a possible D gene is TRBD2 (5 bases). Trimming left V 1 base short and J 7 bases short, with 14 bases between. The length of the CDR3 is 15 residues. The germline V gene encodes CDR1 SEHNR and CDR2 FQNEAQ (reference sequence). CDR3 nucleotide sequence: TGTGCCAGCAGCTTAGGTATCGGGCGAGGGAATGAGCAGTTCTTC. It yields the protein CASSLGIGRGNEQFF.

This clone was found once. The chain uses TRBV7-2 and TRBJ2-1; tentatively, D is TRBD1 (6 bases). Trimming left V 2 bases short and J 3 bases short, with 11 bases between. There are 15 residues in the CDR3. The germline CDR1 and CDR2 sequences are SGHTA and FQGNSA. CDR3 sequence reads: CASSLRQGLYNEQFF. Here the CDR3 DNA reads TGTGCCAGCAGCTTACGCCAGGGGCTCTACAATGAGCAGTTCTTC.

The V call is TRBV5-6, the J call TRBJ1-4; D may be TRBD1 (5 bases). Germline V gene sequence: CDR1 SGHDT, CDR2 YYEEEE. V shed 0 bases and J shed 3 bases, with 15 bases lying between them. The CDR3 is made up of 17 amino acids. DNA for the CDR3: TGTGCCAGCAGCTTGGGGGGCGGGGTTTCACCTAATGAAAAACTGTTTTTT. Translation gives CASSLGGGVSPNEKLFF.

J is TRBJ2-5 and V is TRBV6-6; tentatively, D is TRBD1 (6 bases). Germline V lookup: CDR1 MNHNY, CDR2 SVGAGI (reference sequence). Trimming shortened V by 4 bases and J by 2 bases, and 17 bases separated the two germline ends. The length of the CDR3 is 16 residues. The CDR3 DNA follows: TGTGCCAGCAGTTCCGCTGGACAGTCCCGGCAAGAGACCCAGTACTTC. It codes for CASSSAGQSRQETQYF.

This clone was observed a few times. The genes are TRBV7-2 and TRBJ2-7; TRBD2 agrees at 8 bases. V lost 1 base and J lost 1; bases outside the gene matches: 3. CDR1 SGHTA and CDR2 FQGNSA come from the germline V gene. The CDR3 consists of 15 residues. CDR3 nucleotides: TGTGCCAGCAGCTTAGGAGCGGGAGCATCCTACGAGCAGTACTTC. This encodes CASSLGAGASYEQYF.

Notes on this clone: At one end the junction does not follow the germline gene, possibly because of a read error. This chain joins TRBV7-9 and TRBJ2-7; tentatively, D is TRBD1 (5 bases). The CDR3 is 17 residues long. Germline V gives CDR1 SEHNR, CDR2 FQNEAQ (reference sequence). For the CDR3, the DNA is TGTTCCAGCAGCTTAGGGAATACAGGCTCTCAGCACTACGAGCAGTACTTC. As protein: CSSSLGNTGSQHYEQYF. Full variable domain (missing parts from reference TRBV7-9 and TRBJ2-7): DTGVSQNPRHKITKRGQNVTFRCDPISEHNRLYWYRQTLGQGPEFLTYFQNEAQLEKSRLLSDRFSAERPKGSFSTLEIQRTEQGDSAMYLCSSSLGNTGSQHYEQYFGPGTRLTVT.

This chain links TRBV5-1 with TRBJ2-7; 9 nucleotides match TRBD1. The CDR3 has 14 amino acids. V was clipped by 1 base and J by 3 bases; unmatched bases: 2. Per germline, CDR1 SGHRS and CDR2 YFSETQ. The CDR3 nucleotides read TGCGCCAGCAGCTTGACGGACAGGGGCTACGAGCAGTACTTC. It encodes CASSLTDRGYEQYF. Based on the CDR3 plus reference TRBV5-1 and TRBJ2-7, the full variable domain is KAGVTQTPRYLIKTRGQQVTLSCSPISGHRSVSWYQQTPGQGLQFLFEYFSETQRNKGNFPGRFSGRQFSNSRSEMNVSTLELGDSALYLCASSLTDRGYEQYFGPGTRLTVT.

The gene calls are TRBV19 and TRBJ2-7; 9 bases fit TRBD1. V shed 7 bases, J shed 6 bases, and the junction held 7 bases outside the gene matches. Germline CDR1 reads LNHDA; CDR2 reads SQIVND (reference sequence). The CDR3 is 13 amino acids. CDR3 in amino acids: CASKGTGTFEQYF. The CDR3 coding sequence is TGTGCCAGTAAGGGGACAGGGACCTTCGAGCAGTACTTC.

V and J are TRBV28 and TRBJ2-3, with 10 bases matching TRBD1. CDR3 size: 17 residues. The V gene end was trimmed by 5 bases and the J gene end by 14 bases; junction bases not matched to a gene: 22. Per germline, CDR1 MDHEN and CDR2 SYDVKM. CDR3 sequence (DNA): TGTGCCAGCAGTGGCTCCGAGGGACAGGGGTCAATCATACCCCCGTATTTT. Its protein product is CASSGSEGQGSIIPPYF.

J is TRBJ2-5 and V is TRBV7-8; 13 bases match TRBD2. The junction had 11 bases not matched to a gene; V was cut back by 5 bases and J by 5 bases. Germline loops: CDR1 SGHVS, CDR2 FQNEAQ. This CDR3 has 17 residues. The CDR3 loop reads CASSRGGLAGVRETQYF. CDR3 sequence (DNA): TGTGCCAGCAGCCGCGGCGGACTAGCGGGAGTACGGGAGACCCAGTACTTC.

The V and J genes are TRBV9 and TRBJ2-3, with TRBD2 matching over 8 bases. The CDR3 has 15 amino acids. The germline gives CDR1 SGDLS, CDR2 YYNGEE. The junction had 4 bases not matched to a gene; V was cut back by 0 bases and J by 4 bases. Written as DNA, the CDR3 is TGTGCCAGCAGCGTAGGGACTAGCACCTCAGATACGCAGTATTTT. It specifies CASSVGTSTSDTQYF.

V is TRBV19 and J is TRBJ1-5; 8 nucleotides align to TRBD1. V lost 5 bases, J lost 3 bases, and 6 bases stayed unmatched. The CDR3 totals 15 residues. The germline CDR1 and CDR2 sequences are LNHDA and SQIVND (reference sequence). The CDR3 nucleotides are TGTGCCAGTAGTTCGGGACAGGTTCACAATCAGCCCCAGCATTTT. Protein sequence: CASSSGQVHNQPQHF.

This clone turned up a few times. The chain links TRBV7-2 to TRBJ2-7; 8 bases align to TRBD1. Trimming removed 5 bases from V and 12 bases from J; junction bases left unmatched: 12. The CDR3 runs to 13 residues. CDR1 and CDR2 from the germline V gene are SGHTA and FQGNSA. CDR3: CASSRGEQGDMYF. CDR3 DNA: TGTGCCAGCAGCAGGGGGGAACAGGGGGATATGTACTTC.

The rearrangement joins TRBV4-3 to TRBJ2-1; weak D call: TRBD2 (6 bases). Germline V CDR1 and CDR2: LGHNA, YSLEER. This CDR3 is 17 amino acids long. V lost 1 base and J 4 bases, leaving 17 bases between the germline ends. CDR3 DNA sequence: TGCGCCAGCAGCCAAGCTCCCCCCGGCGGGGTATACAATGAGCAGTTCTTC. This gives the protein CASSQAPPGGVYNEQFF.

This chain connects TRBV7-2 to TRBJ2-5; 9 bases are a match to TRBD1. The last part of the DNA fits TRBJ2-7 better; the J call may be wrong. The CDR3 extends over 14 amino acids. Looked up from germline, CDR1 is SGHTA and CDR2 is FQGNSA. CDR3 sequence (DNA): TGTGCCAGCAGCCCGAACAGGGGGCCCTACGAGCAGTACTTC. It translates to CASSPNRGPYEQYF.

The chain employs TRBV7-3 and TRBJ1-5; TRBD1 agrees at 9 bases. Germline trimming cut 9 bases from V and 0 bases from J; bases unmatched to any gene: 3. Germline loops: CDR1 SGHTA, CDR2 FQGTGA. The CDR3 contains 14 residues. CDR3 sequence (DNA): TGTGCCAGACAGGGGGCCCTTAGCAATCAGCCCCAGCATTTT. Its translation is CARQGALSNQPQHF.